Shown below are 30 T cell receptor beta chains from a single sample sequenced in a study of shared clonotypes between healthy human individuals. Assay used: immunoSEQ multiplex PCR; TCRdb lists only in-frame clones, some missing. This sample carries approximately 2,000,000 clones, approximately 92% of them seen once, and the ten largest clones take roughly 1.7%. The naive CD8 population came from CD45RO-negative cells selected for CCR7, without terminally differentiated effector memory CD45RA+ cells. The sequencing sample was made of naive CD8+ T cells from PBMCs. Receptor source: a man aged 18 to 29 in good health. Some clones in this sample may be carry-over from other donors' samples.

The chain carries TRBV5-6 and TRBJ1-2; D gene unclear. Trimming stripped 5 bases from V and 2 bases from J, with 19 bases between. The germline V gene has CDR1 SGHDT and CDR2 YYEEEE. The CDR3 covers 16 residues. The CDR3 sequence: CASSSDSEIENYGYTF. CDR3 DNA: TGTGCCAGCAGTTCCGATTCGGAGATTGAGAACTATGGCTACACCTTC.

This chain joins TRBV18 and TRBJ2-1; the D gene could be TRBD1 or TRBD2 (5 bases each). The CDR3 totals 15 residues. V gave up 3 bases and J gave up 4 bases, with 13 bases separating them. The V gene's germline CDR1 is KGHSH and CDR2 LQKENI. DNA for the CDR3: TGTGCCAGCTCACCTCCGGGACCAGGGTACAATGAGCAGTTCTTC. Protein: CASSPPGPGYNEQFF.

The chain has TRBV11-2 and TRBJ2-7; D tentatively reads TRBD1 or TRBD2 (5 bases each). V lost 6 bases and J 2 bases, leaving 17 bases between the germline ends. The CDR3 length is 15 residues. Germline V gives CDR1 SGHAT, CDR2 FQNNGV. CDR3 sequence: CASSPRDRGAYEQYF. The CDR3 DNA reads TGTGCCAGCAGTCCGAGGGATAGGGGCGCCTACGAGCAGTACTTC.

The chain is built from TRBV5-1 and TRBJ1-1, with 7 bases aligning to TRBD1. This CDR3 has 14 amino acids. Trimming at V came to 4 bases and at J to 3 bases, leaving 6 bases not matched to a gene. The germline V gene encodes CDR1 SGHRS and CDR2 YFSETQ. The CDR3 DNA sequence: TGCGCCAGCAGCCTGGGACAGTACTACACTGAAGCTTTCTTT. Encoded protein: CASSLGQYYTEAFF.

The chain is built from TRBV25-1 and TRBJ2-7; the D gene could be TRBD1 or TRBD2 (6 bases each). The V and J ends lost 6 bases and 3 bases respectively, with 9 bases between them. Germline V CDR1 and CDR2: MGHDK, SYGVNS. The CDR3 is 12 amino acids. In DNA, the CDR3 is TGTGCCAGCAGGCGGGACAACTACGAGCAGTACTTC. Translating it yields CASRRDNYEQYF.

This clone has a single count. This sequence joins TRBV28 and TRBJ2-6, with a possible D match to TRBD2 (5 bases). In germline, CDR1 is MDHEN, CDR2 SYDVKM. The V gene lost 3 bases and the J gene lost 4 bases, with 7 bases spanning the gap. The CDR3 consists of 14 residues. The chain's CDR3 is CASSLEEGANVLTF. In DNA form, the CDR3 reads TGTGCCAGCAGTTTGGAGGAGGGGGCCAACGTCCTGACTTTC.

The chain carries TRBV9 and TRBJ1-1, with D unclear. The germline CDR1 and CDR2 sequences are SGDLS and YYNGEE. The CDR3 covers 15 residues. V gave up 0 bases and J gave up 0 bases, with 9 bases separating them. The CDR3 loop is CASSVEASMNTEAFF. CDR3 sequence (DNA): TGTGCCAGCAGCGTAGAGGCCAGCATGAACACTGAAGCTTTCTTT.

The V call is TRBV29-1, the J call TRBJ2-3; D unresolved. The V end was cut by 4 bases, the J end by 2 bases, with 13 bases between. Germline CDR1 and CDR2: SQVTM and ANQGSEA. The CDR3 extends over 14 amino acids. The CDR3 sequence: CSVAGRNTTDTQYF. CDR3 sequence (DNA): TGCAGCGTTGCGGGCAGGAATACCACAGATACGCAGTATTTT.

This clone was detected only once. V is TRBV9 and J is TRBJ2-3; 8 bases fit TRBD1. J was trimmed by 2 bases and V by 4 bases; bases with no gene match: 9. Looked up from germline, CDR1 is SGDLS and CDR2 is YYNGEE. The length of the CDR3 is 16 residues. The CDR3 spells CASSFRTGKLTDTQYF. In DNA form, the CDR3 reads TGTGCCAGCAGCTTCCGGACAGGGAAACTCACAGATACGCAGTATTTT.

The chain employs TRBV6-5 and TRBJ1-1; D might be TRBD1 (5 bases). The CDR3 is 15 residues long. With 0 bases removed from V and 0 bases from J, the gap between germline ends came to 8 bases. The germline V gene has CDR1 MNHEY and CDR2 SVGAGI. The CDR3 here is CASSYSGEVNTEAFF. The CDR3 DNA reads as TGTGCCAGCAGTTACTCGGGGGAGGTGAACACTGAAGCTTTCTTT.

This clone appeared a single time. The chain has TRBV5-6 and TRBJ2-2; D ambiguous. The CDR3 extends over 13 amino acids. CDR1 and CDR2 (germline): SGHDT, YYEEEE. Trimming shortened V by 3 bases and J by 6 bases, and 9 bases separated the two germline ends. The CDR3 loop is CASSWSGAGELFF. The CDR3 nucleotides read TGTGCCAGCAGCTGGTCAGGAGCCGGGGAGCTGTTTTTT.

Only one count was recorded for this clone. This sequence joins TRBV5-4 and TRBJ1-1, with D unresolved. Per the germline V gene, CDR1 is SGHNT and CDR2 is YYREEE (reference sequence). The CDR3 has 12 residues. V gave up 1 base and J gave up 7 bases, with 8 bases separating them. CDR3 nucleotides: TGTGCCAGCAGCTTGTTAGGGTATGAAGCTTTCTTT. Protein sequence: CASSLLGYEAFF. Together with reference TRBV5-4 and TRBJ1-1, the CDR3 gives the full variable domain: ETGVTQSPTHLIKTRGQQVTLRCSSQSGHNTVSWYQQALGQGPQFIFQYYREEENGRGNFPPRFSGLQFPNYSSELNVNALELDDSALYLCASSLLGYEAFFGQGTRLTVV.

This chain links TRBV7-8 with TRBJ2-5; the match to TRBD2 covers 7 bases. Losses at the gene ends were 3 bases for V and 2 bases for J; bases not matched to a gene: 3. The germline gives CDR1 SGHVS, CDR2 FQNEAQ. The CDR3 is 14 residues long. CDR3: CASSFPSGQETQYF. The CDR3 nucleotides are TGTGCCAGCAGCTTCCCTAGCGGACAAGAGACCCAGTACTTC.

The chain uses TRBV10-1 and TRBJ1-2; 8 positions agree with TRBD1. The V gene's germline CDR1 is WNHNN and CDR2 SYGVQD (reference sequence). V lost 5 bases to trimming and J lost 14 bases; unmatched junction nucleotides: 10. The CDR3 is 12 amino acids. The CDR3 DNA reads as TGCGCCAGCAGTCTGGACAGGGTAACGAGGACCTTC. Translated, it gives CASSLDRVTRTF.

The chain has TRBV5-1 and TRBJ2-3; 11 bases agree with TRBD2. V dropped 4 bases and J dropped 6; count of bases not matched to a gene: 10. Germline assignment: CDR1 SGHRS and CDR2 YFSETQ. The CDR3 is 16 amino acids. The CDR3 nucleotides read TGCGCCAGCAGCCCCGTAGCGGGAGGGCCGGCGGATACGCAGTATTTT. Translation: CASSPVAGGPADTQYF.

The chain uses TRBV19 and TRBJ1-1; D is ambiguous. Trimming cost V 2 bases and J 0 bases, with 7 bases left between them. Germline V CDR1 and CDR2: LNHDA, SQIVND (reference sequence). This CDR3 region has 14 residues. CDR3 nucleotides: TGTGCCAGTAGTATAAGGGAGGTGAACACTGAAGCTTTCTTT. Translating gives CASSIREVNTEAFF. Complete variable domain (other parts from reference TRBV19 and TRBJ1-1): DGGITQSPKYLFRKEGQNVTLSCEQNLNHDAMYWYRQDPGQGLRLIYYSQIVNDFQKGDIAEGYSVSREKKESFPLTVTSAQKNPTAFYLCASSIREVNTEAFFGQGTRLTVV.

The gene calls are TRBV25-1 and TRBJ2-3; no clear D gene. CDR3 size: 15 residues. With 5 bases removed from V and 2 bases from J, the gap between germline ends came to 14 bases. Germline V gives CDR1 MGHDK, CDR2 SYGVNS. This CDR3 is CASSPLLEFTDTQYF. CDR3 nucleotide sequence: TGTGCCAGCAGTCCCTTGCTGGAGTTCACAGATACGCAGTATTTT. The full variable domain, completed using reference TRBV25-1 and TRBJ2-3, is EADIYQTPRYLVIGTGKKITLECSQTMGHDKMYWYQQDPGMELHLIHYSYGVNSTEKGDLSSESTVSRIRTEHFPLTLESARPSHTSQYLCASSPLLEFTDTQYFGPGTRLTVL.

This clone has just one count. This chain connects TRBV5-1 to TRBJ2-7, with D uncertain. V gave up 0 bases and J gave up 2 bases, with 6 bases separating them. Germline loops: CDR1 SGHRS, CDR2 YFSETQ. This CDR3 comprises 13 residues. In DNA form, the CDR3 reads TGCGCCAGCAGCTTGGTGGCTACCTACGAGCAGTACTTC. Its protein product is CASSLVATYEQYF.

In DNA, the CDR3 is TGTGCCAGCAGTTACCTACCCCGCACAGATACGCAGTATTTT. It is translated as CASSYLPRTDTQYF. The V and J genes are TRBV27 and TRBJ2-3; D is unresolved. The CDR3 contains 14 residues. Per the germline V gene, CDR1 is MNHEY and CDR2 is SMNVEV (reference sequence). The V and J ends lost 4 bases and 1 base respectively, with 9 bases between them.

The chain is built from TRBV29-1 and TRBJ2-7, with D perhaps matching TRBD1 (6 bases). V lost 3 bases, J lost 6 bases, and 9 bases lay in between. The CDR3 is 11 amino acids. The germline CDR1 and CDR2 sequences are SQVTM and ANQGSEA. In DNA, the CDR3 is TGCAGCGTTGATGACAGGATCGAGCAGTACTTC. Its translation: CSVDDRIEQYF.

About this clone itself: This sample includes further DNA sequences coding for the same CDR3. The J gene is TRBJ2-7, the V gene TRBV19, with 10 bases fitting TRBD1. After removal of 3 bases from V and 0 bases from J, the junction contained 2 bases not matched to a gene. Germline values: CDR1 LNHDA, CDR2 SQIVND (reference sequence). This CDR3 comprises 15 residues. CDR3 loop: CASSIWDRGSYEQYF. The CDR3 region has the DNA TGTGCCAGTAGTATTTGGGACAGGGGCTCCTACGAGCAGTACTTC.

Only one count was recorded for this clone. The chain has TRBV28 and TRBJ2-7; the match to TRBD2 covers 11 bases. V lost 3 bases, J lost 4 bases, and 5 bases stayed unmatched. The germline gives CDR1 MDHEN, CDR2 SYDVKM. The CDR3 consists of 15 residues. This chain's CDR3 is CASSFLSGRGYEQYF. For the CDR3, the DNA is TGTGCCAGCAGTTTCCTTAGCGGGAGGGGATACGAGCAGTACTTC.

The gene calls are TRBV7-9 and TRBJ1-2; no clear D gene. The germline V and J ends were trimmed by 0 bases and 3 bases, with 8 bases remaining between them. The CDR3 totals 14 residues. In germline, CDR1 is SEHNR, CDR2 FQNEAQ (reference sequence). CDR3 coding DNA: TGTGCCAGCAGCTTAGCGACCCTTTACTATGGCTACACCTTC. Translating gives CASSLATLYYGYTF.

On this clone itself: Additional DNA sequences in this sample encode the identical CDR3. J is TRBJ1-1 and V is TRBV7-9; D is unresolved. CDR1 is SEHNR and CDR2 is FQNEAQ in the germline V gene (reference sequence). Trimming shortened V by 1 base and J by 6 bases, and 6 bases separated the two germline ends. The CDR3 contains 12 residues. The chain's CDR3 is CASSLGVPEAFF. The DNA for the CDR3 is TGTGCCAGCAGCTTAGGGGTTCCTGAAGCTTTCTTT.

In DNA form, the CDR3 reads TGCAGCGTCCGAATCGGGACGACCGGTGGCTACACCTTC. Its translation is CSVRIGTTGGYTF. The chain uses TRBV29-1 and TRBJ1-2; a possible D gene is TRBD1 (5 bases). The CDR3 runs 13 residues. CDR1 is SQVTM and CDR2 is ANQGSEA in the germline V gene. Trimming took off 6 bases at V and 7 bases at J, with 18 bases between the two ends. Complete variable domain (other parts from reference TRBV29-1 and TRBJ1-2): SAVISQKPSRDICQRGTSLTIQCQVDSQVTMMFWYRQQPGQSLTLIATANQGSEATYESGFVIDKFPISRPNLTFSTLTVSNMSPEDSSIYLCSVRIGTTGGYTFGSGTRLTVV.

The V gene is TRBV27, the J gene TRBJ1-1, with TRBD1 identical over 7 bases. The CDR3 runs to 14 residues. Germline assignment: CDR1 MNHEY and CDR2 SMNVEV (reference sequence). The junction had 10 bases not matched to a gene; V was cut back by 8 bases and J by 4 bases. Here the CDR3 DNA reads TGTGCCAGCGGGGGGGCGAGGGGGCTCACTGAAGCTTTCTTT. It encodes CASGGARGLTEAFF.

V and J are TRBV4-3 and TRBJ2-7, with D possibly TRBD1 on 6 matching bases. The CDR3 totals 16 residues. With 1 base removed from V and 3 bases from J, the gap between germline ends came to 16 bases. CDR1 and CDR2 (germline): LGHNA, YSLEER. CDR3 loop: CASSQGRTVINYEQYF. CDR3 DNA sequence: TGCGCCAGCAGCCAAGGTCGGACAGTGATAAACTACGAGCAGTACTTC.

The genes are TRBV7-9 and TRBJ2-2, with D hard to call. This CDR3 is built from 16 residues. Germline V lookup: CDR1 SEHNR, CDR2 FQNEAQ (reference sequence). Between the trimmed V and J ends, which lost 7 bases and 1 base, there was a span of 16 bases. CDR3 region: CASTPPVGRNTGELFF. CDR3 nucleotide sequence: TGTGCCAGCACCCCCCCCGTGGGCAGGAACACCGGGGAGCTGTTTTTT.

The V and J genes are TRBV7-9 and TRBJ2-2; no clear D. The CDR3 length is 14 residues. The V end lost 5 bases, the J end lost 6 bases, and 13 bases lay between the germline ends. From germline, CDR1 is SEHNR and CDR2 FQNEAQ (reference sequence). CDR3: CASSEARSAGELFF. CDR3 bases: TGTGCCAGCAGCGAAGCCAGGAGCGCCGGGGAGCTGTTTTTT.

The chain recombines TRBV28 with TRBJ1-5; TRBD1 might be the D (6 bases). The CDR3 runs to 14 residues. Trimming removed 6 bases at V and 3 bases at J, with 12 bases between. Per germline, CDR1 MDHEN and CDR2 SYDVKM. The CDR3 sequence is CASSPTGNNQPQHF. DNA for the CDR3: TGTGCCAGCAGCCCTACAGGGAACAATCAGCCCCAGCATTTT.